Following are 24 T cell receptor beta chains from one sample sequenced in a study of CD8 T cells in Susac syndrome (dated by TCRdb to the late 2010s). Library construction relied on the immunoSEQ multiplex PCR assay. RNA was extracted using the RNeasy kit, and about 0.45 to 1 ug of the RNA was reverse transcribed with random hexamers. TCRdb's own reprocessing of the public reads used fastp at Q25 and MiXCR and kept productive beta chains. Each record represents a unique CDR3 protein, reported with the most common genes and DNA among its rows. The sample has about 130,000 distinct CDR3 sequences on record, roughly 94% of them singletons. The ten biggest clones cover about 0.18% of the sample. The sample taken for sequencing was CD8+ T cells from PBMCs. The source is a human donor with Susac syndrome.

This rearrangement joins TRBV5-1 to TRBJ2-2, with D perhaps TRBD2 (6 bases). The CDR3 runs to 14 residues. Germline lookup yields CDR1 SGHRS and CDR2 YFSETQ. With 7 bases removed from V and 6 bases from J, the gap between germline ends came to 16 bases. The CDR3 reads CASGSRERAGELFF. CDR3 in DNA: TGCGCCAGCGGTTCCCGGGAGAGGGCCGGGGAGCTGTTTTTT.

The chain joins TRBV28 to TRBJ2-7, with D tentatively TRBD2 (6 bases). The germline V gene has CDR1 MDHEN and CDR2 SYDVKM. V lost 3 bases, J lost 7 bases, and 7 bases lay in between. The CDR3 loop spans 11 amino acids. CDR3 sequence: CASSFAGEQYF. CDR3 sequence (DNA): TGTGCCAGCAGTTTTGCGGGGGAGCAGTACTTC. The full variable domain, in which reference TRBV28 and TRBJ2-7 provide the parts outside the CDR3, is DVKVTQSSRYLVKRTGEKVFLECVQDMDHENMFWYRQDPGLGLRLIYFSYDVKMKEKGDIPEGYSVSREKKERFSLILESASTNQTSMYLCASSFAGEQYFGPGTRLTVT.

The chain combines TRBV11-1 with TRBJ2-1, with 12 positions matching TRBD2. This CDR3 region has 15 residues. CDR1 SGHAT and CDR2 FQDESV come from the germline V gene (reference sequence). V dropped 2 bases and J dropped 8; count of bases not matched to a gene: 4. Here the CDR3 DNA reads TGTGCCAGCAGCTTACTAGCGGGAGGGCATGATGAGCAGTTCTTC. Amino acids: CASSLLAGGHDEQFF.

The chain employs TRBV7-9 and TRBJ2-7; TRBD2 matches at 8 bases. The V segment lost 0 bases and the J segment 2 bases; nucleotides outside the gene matches: 6. Germline V gives CDR1 SEHNR, CDR2 FQNEAQ (reference sequence). CDR3 size: 16 residues. The CDR3 coding sequence is TGTGCCAGCAGCTTAGCGAGAATAGCGGGAACCTACGAGCAGTACTTC. It translates to CASSLARIAGTYEQYF. Full variable domain (remainder filled in from reference TRBV7-9 and TRBJ2-7): DTGVSQNPRHKITKRGQNVTFRCDPISEHNRLYWYRQTLGQGPEFLTYFQNEAQLEKSRLLSDRFSAERPKGSFSTLEIQRTEQGDSAMYLCASSLARIAGTYEQYFGPGTRLTVT.

V gene TRBV6-6 combines with J gene TRBJ1-5, with TRBD1 matching 7 bases. V was clipped by 8 bases and J by 9 bases; unmatched bases: 16. This CDR3 region has 15 residues. Germline V lookup: CDR1 MNHNY, CDR2 SVGAGI (reference sequence). CDR3 sequence reads: CASEAGAGGGVPQHF. In nucleotides, the CDR3 is TGTGCCAGCGAAGCAGGAGCAGGGGGTGGCGTGCCCCAGCATTTT.

The chain links TRBV4-1 to TRBJ2-3; D call uncertain. The V end was cut by 1 base, the J end by 6 bases, with 5 bases between. This CDR3 has 12 residues. CDR1 MGHRA and CDR2 YSYEKL come from the germline V gene. CDR3 nucleotides: TGCGCCAGCAGCCAAGTTTACGATACGCAGTATTTT. Translating gives CASSQVYDTQYF.

The rearrangement joins TRBV4-2 to TRBJ2-1; TRBD1 might be the D (5 bases). Germline V gives CDR1 LGHNA, CDR2 YNFKEQ. The CDR3 extends over 13 amino acids. V lost 4 bases and J lost 6, with 10 bases in between. The CDR3 loop reads CASSPSQGNEQFF. DNA of the CDR3: TGTGCCAGCAGCCCCAGCCAGGGCAATGAGCAGTTCTTC.

This clonotype was counted between two and nine times. The chain links TRBV6-5 to TRBJ2-7; D gene unclear. The germline V and J ends were trimmed by 0 bases and 6 bases, with 9 bases remaining between them. The length of the CDR3 is 13 residues. Germline CDR1 MNHEY, CDR2 SVGAGI. CDR3 coding DNA: TGTGCCAGCAGTTACTCCGGGCCCCGCGAGCAGTACTTC. Translation gives CASSYSGPREQYF.

The V and J genes are TRBV30 and TRBJ1-2; 7 bases line up with TRBD1. The CDR3 spans 13 residues. Trimming at V came to 0 bases and at J to 8 bases, leaving 6 bases not matched to a gene. In germline, CDR1 is GTSNPN, CDR2 SVGIG (reference sequence). The CDR3 nucleotides are TGTGCCTGGAGTGTAAGGGGGCTGGAGGGCTACACCTTC. Translating gives CAWSVRGLEGYTF. The complete variable domain, with remaining parts taken from reference TRBV30 and TRBJ1-2, reads SQTIHQWPATLVQPVGSPLSLECTVEGTSNPNLYWYRQAAGRGLQLLFYSVGIGQISSEVPQNLSASRPQDRQFILSSKKLLLSDSGFYLCAWSVRGLEGYTFGSGTRLTVV.

The genes are TRBV3-1 and TRBJ2-4; a weak D match, TRBD1 (5 bases). The CDR3 contains 14 residues. CDR1 is LGHDT, CDR2 YNNKEL, per germline (reference sequence). Trimming removed 3 bases from V and 9 bases from J, with 15 bases in between. CDR3 bases: TGTGCCAGCAGCCAGGTGGACATCCCGGGCATTCAGTACTTC. Its protein is CASSQVDIPGIQYF.

The CDR3 loop is CASSHPGATEAFF. The CDR3 DNA is TGCGCCAGCAGCCACCCAGGGGCCACTGAAGCTTTCTTT. J is TRBJ1-1 and V is TRBV4-1, with a tentative D call TRBD1 (6 bases). V was trimmed by 3 bases and J by 4 bases, leaving 9 bases between them. CDR1 is MGHRA and CDR2 is YSYEKL in the germline V gene. The CDR3 length is 13 residues.

The V gene is TRBV14, the J gene TRBJ2-7, with D perhaps being TRBD1 or TRBD2 (5 bases each). CDR1 is SGHDN, CDR2 FVKESK, per germline. V dropped 4 bases and J dropped 2 bases, with 18 bases sitting between them. CDR3 length equals 16 residues. The CDR3 region is CASSPLEWQGPYEQYF. The CDR3 DNA sequence: TGTGCCAGCAGCCCACTTGAATGGCAGGGACCCTACGAGCAGTACTTC.

The count of this clonotype is one. V gene TRBV4-1 combines with J gene TRBJ2-7, with D possibly being TRBD1 (6 bases). Germline lookup yields CDR1 MGHRA and CDR2 YSYEKL. With 0 bases removed from V and 2 bases from J, the gap between germline ends came to 11 bases. The CDR3 length is 15 residues. CDR3 in amino acids: CASSQDQGPTYEQYF. The CDR3 DNA is TGCGCCAGCAGCCAAGATCAGGGGCCAACCTACGAGCAGTACTTC.

The rearrangement links TRBV9 to TRBJ2-7, with 15 bases identical to TRBD2. With 3 bases clipped from V and 2 bases from J, the junction kept 6 bases outside the gene matches. CDR1 and CDR2 (germline): SGDLS, YYNGEE. The CDR3 is 17 amino acids. The CDR3 loop reads CASSGGLAGGAPYEQYF. In nucleotides, the CDR3 is TGTGCCAGCAGCGGGGGACTAGCGGGAGGAGCGCCCTACGAGCAGTACTTC.

This sequence joins TRBV6-2 or TRBV6-3 and TRBJ1-1; 7 bases line up with TRBD1. Germline V CDR1 and CDR2: MNHEY, SVGEGT. This CDR3 region has 16 residues. V gave up 6 bases and J gave up 1 base; unmatched junction bases: 11. DNA for the CDR3: TGTGCCAGCAGCCCAATCGTAGGACAGGCGAACACTGAAGCTTTCTTT. This codes for CASSPIVGQANTEAFF.

The chain employs TRBV13 and TRBJ2-3; TRBD1 agrees at 10 bases. Trimming removed 5 bases from V and 0 bases from J; junction bases left unmatched: 5. CDR1 is PRHDT and CDR2 is FYEKMQ in the germline V gene (reference sequence). This CDR3 region has 16 residues. CDR3 sequence (DNA): TGTGCCAGCAGCCCGAGGGACAGGGGCAGCACAGATACGCAGTATTTT. Translating it yields CASSPRDRGSTDTQYF.

This clonotype was counted once. The genes are TRBV5-4 and TRBJ1-2; TRBD1 is a possible D gene (5 bases). The CDR3 spans 13 residues. Germline CDR1 and CDR2: SGHNT and YYREEE (reference sequence). Trimming removed 5 bases from V and 8 bases from J, with 16 bases in between. CDR3 bases: TGTGCCAGCAGGGTCTCAGGGATGTACGGCTACACCTTC. It is translated as CASRVSGMYGYTF.

This rearrangement joins TRBV11-2 to TRBJ2-2; D unresolved. V gave up 4 bases and J gave up 2 bases, with 11 bases separating them. The CDR3 sequence is 15 residues long. Looked up from germline, CDR1 is SGHAT and CDR2 is FQNNGV. The CDR3 bases are TGTGCCAGCAGCTCGATGACCAGTAACACCGGGGAGCTGTTTTTT. It translates to CASSSMTSNTGELFF.

CDR3 sequence reads: CSALTMVGGYTF. CDR3 bases: TGCAGTGCTCTGACGATGGTGGGAGGCTACACCTTC. This chain uses TRBV20-1 with TRBJ1-2; D uncertain. The CDR3 runs 12 residues. The germline gives CDR1 DFQATT, CDR2 SNEGSKA (reference sequence). The V end lost 5 bases, the J end lost 8 bases, and 15 bases lay between the germline ends.

CDR3 nucleotide sequence: TGTGCCTGGAGTGTGGCAAGTGAAGCTTTCTTT. It translates to CAWSVASEAFF. This rearrangement joins TRBV30 to TRBJ1-1; no clear D gene. CDR1 GTSNPN and CDR2 SVGIG come from the germline V gene (reference sequence). V lost 0 bases and J 7 bases, leaving 6 bases between the germline ends. The CDR3 spans 11 residues. The complete variable domain, with remaining parts taken from reference TRBV30 and TRBJ1-1, reads SQTIHQWPATLVQPVGSPLSLECTVEGTSNPNLYWYRQAAGRGLQLLFYSVGIGQISSEVPQNLSASRPQDRQFILSSKKLLLSDSGFYLCAWSVASEAFFGQGTRLTVV.

This chain uses TRBV5-5 with TRBJ2-1, with a weak D call TRBD1 (6 bases). Looked up from germline, CDR1 is SGHKS and CDR2 is YYEKEE (reference sequence). V was clipped by 1 base and J by 0 bases, with 8 bases between them. The CDR3 is 15 amino acids. CDR3 coding DNA: TGTGCCAGCAGCTTGCAGGGGCACTCCTACAATGAGCAGTTCTTC. Amino acids: CASSLQGHSYNEQFF.

This chain connects TRBV27 to TRBJ2-2; 8 positions match TRBD2. V lost 7 bases to trimming and J lost 2 bases; unmatched junction nucleotides: 6. This CDR3 spans 15 amino acids. Germline loops: CDR1 MNHEY, CDR2 SMNVEV (reference sequence). The CDR3 loop reads CASTLAGLNTGELFF. The DNA for the CDR3 is TGTGCCAGCACCTTAGCGGGGCTAAACACCGGGGAGCTGTTTTTT.

The V call is TRBV4-1, the J call TRBJ1-3; D ambiguous. Trimming cost V 1 base and J 2 bases, with 9 bases left between them. Germline-derived CDR1 and CDR2 are MGHRA and YSYEKL. The CDR3 extends over 15 amino acids. The CDR3 here is CASSQGGVTGNTIYF. CDR3 sequence (DNA): TGCGCCAGCAGCCAAGGAGGAGTAACTGGAAACACCATATATTTT.

The V call is TRBV5-1, the J call TRBJ2-7; 11 bases line up with TRBD1. The CDR3 spans 17 residues. Unmatched junction bases numbered 11, after V lost 2 bases and J lost 4 bases. CDR1 is SGHRS, CDR2 YFSETQ, per germline. The CDR3 loop is CASSLYPDRGRLYEQYF. CDR3 in DNA: TGCGCCAGCAGCTTATATCCGGACAGGGGGCGCTTATACGAGCAGTACTTC.